This TCR beta chain was sequenced for a study of blood T cell repertoires in COVID-19. About the study: From T cells, B-cell-depleted T cells, or PBMCs came the material, which was cDNA or gDNA.

Sequencing used immunoSEQ multiplex PCR; TCRdb keeps in-frame clones, though not all of them. The sample contains 84,000 or so clones, about 83% of which appear only once. This clone has just a few counts. The sample taken for sequencing was peripheral blood. The sequence was obtained from a man aged 55 to 70 with acute or convalescent COVID-19.

As DNA, the CDR3 is TGTGCCAGCAGCTTGGACTGGGGCGGGGGCGACTACGAGCAGTACTTC. Protein product: CASSLDWGGGDYEQYF. The chain has TRBV7-2 and TRBJ2-7; D perhaps matches TRBD2 (7 bases). CDR3 length: 16 amino acids. Trimming left V 3 bases short and J 3 bases short, with 18 bases between. The germline V gene has CDR1 SGHTA and CDR2 FQGNSA. Drawing the rest from reference TRBV7-2 and TRBJ2-7, the complete variable domain is GAGVSQSPSNKVTEKGKDVELRCDPISGHTALYWYRQSLGQGLEFLIYFQGNSAPDKSGLPSDRFSAERTGGSVSTLTIQRTQQEDSAVYLCASSLDWGGGDYEQYFGPGTRLTVT.